Listed below are T cell receptor beta chains from one sample, sequenced in a study of blood T cell repertoires in COVID-19. TCRdb's copy holds only in-frame clones and misses some; the assay was immunoSEQ multiplex PCR. The sample gives a few hundred thousand clones, 88% of which show up once; approximately 3.7% is in the top ten. Material for sequencing was peripheral blood. These receptors were taken from a man between 60 and 70 years old who had recovered from COVID-19. Each CDR3 is given with its conserved first and last residue. D genes are given only for firm matches. Size tells how often a clone was seen (once, few, many) or the class of an expanded clone, and some rows leave it out.

TRBV5-4	TRBD1	TRBJ1-2	-	16	CASSRGQGGSNYGYTF	TGTGCCAGCAGCCGAGGACAGGGAGGGTCTAACTATGGCTACACCTTC
TRBV7-2	-	TRBJ1-1	few	17	CASSSKGRGGGGTEAFF	TGTGCCAGCAGCTCTAAGGGTCGGGGAGGCGGCGGGACTGAAGCTTTCTTT
TRBV12-3/TRBV12-4	-	TRBJ2-5	-	12	CASSFLAETQYF	TGTGCCAGCAGTTTTCTAGCGGAGACCCAGTACTTC
TRBV27	TRBD1	TRBJ1-2	-	15	CASSPGTGANYGYTF	TGTGCCAGCAGTCCGGGGACAGGGGCTAACTATGGCTACACCTTC
TRBV6-5	-	TRBJ2-7	-	14	CASSYGGLRGEQYF	TGTGCCAGCAGTTACGGGGGTCTTCGGGGGGAGCAGTACTTC
TRBV18	TRBD2	TRBJ2-1	-	17	CASSQEAGVSSYNEQFF	TGTGCCAGCTCACAGGAGGCGGGGGTTAGCTCCTACAATGAGCAGTTCTTC
TRBV5-4	TRBD2	TRBJ2-5	once	16	CASSREGLAGKETQYF	TGTGCCAGCAGCCGAGAAGGACTAGCGGGGAAGGAGACCCAGTACTTC
TRBV5-4	-	TRBJ2-1	-	13	CASSFMEGGEQFF	TGTGCCAGCAGCTTCATGGAGGGTGGCGAGCAGTTCTTC
TRBV4-1	-	TRBJ1-1	-	16	CASSQEPGSLGTEAFF	TGCGCCAGCAGCCAGGAGCCAGGGTCTCTGGGCACTGAAGCTTTCTTT
TRBV6-5	-	TRBJ1-1	-	11	CASWGGLVAFF	TGTGCCAGCTGGGGGGGTCTCGTAGCTTTCTTT
TRBV13	TRBD1	TRBJ2-7	-	14	CASTRDRGTYEQYF	TGTGCCAGCACGAGGGACAGGGGGACCTACGAGCAGTACTTC
TRBV9	-	TRBJ2-3	-	16	CASSVAGGQPTDTQYF	TGTGCCAGCAGCGTAGCGGGGGGCCAACCCACAGATACGCAGTATTTT